This entry is about one TCR beta chain. Its matching antigen is unknown. Reverse transcribing all isolated RNA meant expressed TCRB transcripts were sequenced. Samples of naive, central memory and regulatory T cells yielded a mean of around 3.5 million reads. TCRdb's table, derived via immunoSEQ multiplex PCR, lists solely in-frame clones and lacks some. This sample has approximately 60,000 clones, with around half found just once. The sample belongs to a study of beta chain features in type 1 diabetes. Study-wide results and caveats: In all four CD4+ subsets, TCRB CDR3 length was significantly, moderately reduced in type 1 diabetes. Shorter templates might be favored by PCR, and equally so in patients and in controls. Relative to healthy donors, patients appeared to have naive, central memory and Treg TCRB repertoires that were more similar.

One heparinised blood draw averaging roughly 100 mL was given by each donor. The sample was Tregs from blood. The clonotype originates from a middle-aged woman with type 1 diabetes.

The CDR3 protein is CASSLEGGGNQPQHF. The CDR3 DNA is TGCGCCAGCAGCTTGGAAGGGGGCGGCAATCAGCCCCAGCATTTT. The chain is built from TRBV5-1 and TRBJ1-5, with 7 bases fitting TRBD1. J lost 2 bases, V lost 0 bases, and 2 bases had no gene match. This CDR3 is 15 amino acids long. Germline V gene sequence: CDR1 SGHRS, CDR2 YFSETQ.